A single T cell receptor (beta chain) is shown here with its context. These data originate in a study of blood T cell repertoires in COVID-19. About the study: COVID-19 samples collected from the United States, Italy and Spain covered acute and convalescent phases.

The CDR3 loop spans 14 amino acids. Per germline, CDR1 SGHRS and CDR2 YFSETQ. The V end lost 0 bases, the J end lost 6 bases, and 9 bases lay between the germline ends. In the original workflow: Using reference gene primer amplification, nucleated cell counts were estimated. Sequencing was performed with immunoSEQ multiplex PCR; in TCRdb, only in-frame clones are kept and a portion is missing. V and J calls and clone size follow that table, whereas D and trimming were derived from the DNA. The sample yields about 240,000 clones, roughly 87% seen once. This sequence joins TRBV5-1 and TRBJ2-2, with D maybe TRBD1 (5 bases). This TCR derives from a man between 60 and 75 years old who had recovered from COVID-19. Specimen: peripheral blood. This chain's CDR3 is CASSLEGLPGELFF. The CDR3 nucleotides read TGCGCCAGCAGCTTGGAGGGGCTCCCCGGGGAGCTGTTTTTT.